This is a list of T cell receptor beta chains from one sample in a study of blood T cells in healthy people across ages. In TCRdb, the 5' RACE reads were re-called with MiXCR into one record per CDR3 protein. Counted here are fewer than 650,000 distinct CDR3 sequences, about 26% occurring once; the ten biggest clones make up roughly 3.5%. These data also featured in a second study, about T cells of mothers and their children.

Sequencing input: blood. The receptors derive from a boy aged 2-9 years in good health. Both conserved end residues are part of each CDR3. Each record gives: D gene, V gene, clone size, J gene, CDR3 protein, CDR3 DNA. D genes are given only for firm matches. Clone size appears in some rows only: once, few, many, or a class for an expanded clone.

>-|TRBV6-6|few|TRBJ2-4
CACRRNVAQRAKNIQYF
TGTGCCTGCAGGCGGAACGTGGCTCAGAGGGCCAAAAACATTCAGTACTTC
>-|TRBV20-1|few|TRBJ2-7
CSARGQGPYEQYF
TGCAGTGCTAGGGGGCAGGGCCCCTACGAGCAGTACTTC
>-|TRBV20-1|few|TRBJ1-1
CSASPGHMNTEAFF
TGCAGTGCTAGTCCGGGACATATGAACACTGAAGCTTTCTTT
>TRBD2|TRBV9|-|TRBJ2-7
CASSVDTSGGSYEQYF
TGTGCCAGCAGCGTTGATACTAGCGGGGGTTCCTACGAGCAGTACTTC
>-|TRBV7-2|-|TRBJ2-5
CASRYRQGVSETQYF
TGTGCCAGCAGATATAGACAAGGGGTATCCGAGACCCAGTACTTC
>-|TRBV24-1|-|TRBJ1-2
CATSDPGVPNGYTF
TGTGCCACCAGTGACCCAGGGGTGCCCAATGGCTACACCTTC
>-|TRBV20-1|few|TRBJ2-7
CSARDPPTYEQYF
TGCAGTGCTAGAGATCCCCCGACCTACGAGCAGTACTTC
>-|TRBV27|-|TRBJ2-5
CASSSRHSGETQYF
TGTGCCAGCAGTTCCCGGCATTCGGGGGAGACCCAGTACTTC
>-|TRBV10-3|-|TRBJ1-4
CAISESEGATNEKLFF
TGTGCCATCAGTGAGTCGGAAGGGGCAACTAATGAAAAACTGTTTTTT
>-|TRBV19|-|TRBJ2-6
CASNLHHSGANVLTF
TGTGCCAGTAACCTACACCACTCTGGGGCCAACGTCCTGACTTTC
>-|TRBV2|few|TRBJ2-7
CASSENMDKVDEQYF
TGTGCCAGCAGTGAAAATATGGACAAGGTGGACGAGCAGTACTTC
>-|TRBV2|-|TRBJ1-4
CASRALASRNEKLFF
TGTGCCAGCAGGGCCCTGGCGAGCAGGAATGAAAAACTGTTTTTT
>-|TRBV2|few|TRBJ2-5
CASSEEAFSRQETQYF
TGTGCCAGCAGTGAAGAAGCCTTTAGCAGACAAGAGACCCAGTACTTC
>TRBD2|TRBV29-1|-|TRBJ2-6
CSAQTSRSGANVLTF
TGCAGCGCCCAGACTAGCCGCTCTGGGGCCAACGTCCTGACTTTC
>-|TRBV6-2/TRBV6-3|-|TRBJ1-2
CASSYSGAYYGYTF
TGTGCCAGCAGTTATAGTGGAGCTTACTATGGCTACACCTTC
>-|TRBV27|-|TRBJ2-7
CASRSHSSYEQYF
TGTGCCAGCAGGAGTCACAGCTCCTACGAGCAGTACTTC
>-|TRBV6-2/TRBV6-3|-|TRBJ2-1
CASSYTREQFF
TGTGCCAGCAGTTACACACGGGAGCAGTTCTTC
>TRBD1|TRBV12-3/TRBV12-4|-|TRBJ2-5
CASSFRDRGRETQYF
TGTGCCAGCAGTTTTAGGGACAGGGGGCGGGAGACCCAGTACTTC
>-|TRBV5-1|few|TRBJ2-3
CASSSVLESDTQYF
TGCGCCAGCAGCTCCGTACTAGAATCAGATACGCAGTATTTT
>-|TRBV20-1|-|TRBJ1-2
CSASTGWTLGYTF
TGCAGTGCCTCGACAGGATGGACCCTTGGCTACACCTTC
>-|TRBV7-8|-|TRBJ2-7
CASSLSYDVVLLYEQYF
TGTGCCAGCAGCTTAAGTTACGATGTAGTTCTTCTCTACGAGCAGTACTTC
>-|TRBV2|-|TRBJ2-2
CATDQNWGANTGELFF
TGTGCCACCGACCAAAACTGGGGCGCGAACACCGGGGAGCTGTTTTTT
>TRBD2|TRBV3-1|-|TRBJ2-7
CASSQRRTSASYEQYF
TGTGCCAGCAGCCAAAGAAGGACTAGCGCCTCCTACGAGCAGTACTTC
>-|TRBV4-2|-|TRBJ1-2
CASSPDAGAEYGYTF
TGTGCCAGCAGCCCGGACGCAGGGGCGGAGTATGGCTACACCTTC
>-|TRBV5-1|-|TRBJ2-6
CASSLVRGSGANVLTF
TGCGCCAGCAGCTTGGTTAGGGGTTCTGGGGCCAACGTCCTGACTTTC
>-|TRBV29-1|few|TRBJ2-5
CSVGGGRVRETQYF
TGCAGCGTTGGGGGCGGGCGGGTGAGAGAGACCCAGTACTTC
>-|TRBV5-1|-|TRBJ2-7
CASSLDSFLEQYF
TGCGCCAGCAGCTTGGACTCGTTCTTAGAGCAGTACTTC
>-|TRBV6-6|few|TRBJ1-5
CASASFNQPQHF
TGTGCCAGTGCATCCTTCAATCAGCCCCAGCATTTT
>-|TRBV5-1|many|TRBJ1-2
CASSQGTAYGYTF
TGCGCCAGCAGCCAAGGGACCGCTTATGGCTACACCTTC
>TRBD2|TRBV7-2|-|TRBJ2-7
CASSQVASGPSYEQYF
TGTGCCAGCAGCCAGGTAGCTAGCGGGCCCTCCTACGAGCAGTACTTC
>-|TRBV27|-|TRBJ1-2
CASSEQTDLVGGYTF
TGTGCCAGCAGTGAGCAGACAGACCTTGTTGGTGGCTACACCTTC
>-|TRBV20-1|few|TRBJ2-5
CSARGTSPWEQYF
TGCAGTGCTAGGGGGACTTCCCCCTGGGAGCAGTACTTC
>-|TRBV3-1|-|TRBJ2-5
CASSQARSLETQYF
TGTGCCAGCAGCCAAGCTCGCAGTTTGGAGACCCAGTACTTC
>TRBD1|TRBV5-1|-|TRBJ2-3
CASSLWDRDADTQYF
TGCGCCAGCAGCTTGTGGGACAGGGATGCAGATACGCAGTATTTT
>TRBD1|TRBV3-1|-|TRBJ1-4
CASSSGQVSNEKLFF
TGTGCCAGCAGCTCTGGACAGGTTTCTAATGAAAAACTGTTTTTT
>-|TRBV6-2/TRBV6-3|few|TRBJ1-1
CASSRRRRNTEAFF
TGTGCCAGCAGCCGACGACGGAGGAACACTGAAGCTTTCTTT
>-|TRBV6-5|-|TRBJ1-5
CASSSISNQPQHF
TGTGCCAGCAGCTCTATCTCCAATCAGCCCCAGCATTTT
>-|TRBV7-2|few|TRBJ2-5
CASSGGAWTQYF
TGTGCCAGCTCAGGGGGGGCATGGACCCAGTACTTC
>-|TRBV20-1|-|TRBJ2-2
CSAREAVSGELFF
TGCAGTGCTAGAGAAGCCGTTTCGGGGGAGCTGTTTTTT
>TRBD1|TRBV3-1|few|TRBJ1-2
CASSQRRGQDYGYTF
TGTGCCAGCAGCCAACGAAGGGGACAGGACTATGGCTACACCTTC
>-|TRBV9|-|TRBJ2-1
CASSVASGKAYNEQFF
TGTGCCAGCAGCGTAGCTTCGGGCAAAGCTTACAATGAGCAGTTCTTC
>TRBD1|TRBV6-6|few|TRBJ2-1
CASRLTGTGGNEQFF
TGTGCCAGCAGACTTACCGGGACAGGGGGAAATGAGCAGTTCTTC
>-|TRBV10-2|few|TRBJ2-3
CASSELLPYTDTQYF
TGCGCCAGCAGTGAGCTACTTCCTTACACAGATACGCAGTATTTT
>-|TRBV20-1|once|TRBJ2-3
CSATTGPSTDTQYF
TGCAGTGCTACGACGGGGCCAAGCACAGATACGCAGTATTTT
>-|TRBV5-1|many|TRBJ2-2
CASSLAGDTGELFF
TGCGCCAGCAGCTTGGCCGGGGACACCGGGGAGCTGTTTTTT
>TRBD2|TRBV9|-|TRBJ2-7
CASSVTSGSIYEQYF
TGTGCCAGCAGCGTTACTAGCGGGAGTATCTACGAGCAGTACTTC
>-|TRBV20-1|few|TRBJ2-6
CSASVGAVGANVLTF
TGCAGTGCTAGTGTGGGGGCGGTTGGGGCCAACGTCCTGACTTTC
>TRBD2|TRBV20-1|-|TRBJ2-1
CSAPRTSGNEQFF
TGCAGTGCTCCCCGGACTAGCGGTAATGAGCAGTTCTTC
>-|TRBV12-3/TRBV12-4|few|TRBJ1-6
CASSRGYDSPLHF
TGTGCCAGCAGCCGGGGGTACGATTCACCCCTCCACTTT